A single sample is the source of the 21 T cell receptor beta chains below, sequenced in a study of blood T cell repertoires in COVID-19. Measured with immunoSEQ multiplex PCR; TCRdb has only the in-frame clones, and not every one. The sample records about 240,000 clones, around 86% being singletons. Sequencing was carried out using peripheral blood. These receptor sequences come from a woman aged 80 or older with COVID-19, enrolled during active disease.

The sample holds one count of this clone. V usage is TRBV18 and J usage is TRBJ1-3; D is possibly TRBD1 (5 bases). V was clipped by 0 bases and J by 3 bases, with 6 bases between them. This CDR3 region has 14 residues. CDR1 is KGHSH, CDR2 LQKENI, per germline. CDR3 sequence: CASSPPTVGNTIYF. The DNA for the CDR3 is TGTGCCAGCTCACCACCGACAGTTGGAAACACCATATATTTT.

This chain uses TRBV3-1 (or the pseudogene TRBV3-2) with TRBJ2-7, with D perhaps TRBD1 (5 bases). Trimming cost V 4 bases and J 2 bases, with 15 bases left between them. This CDR3 contains 15 residues. The germline CDR1 and CDR2 sequences are LGHDT and YNNKEL (reference sequence). The CDR3 region has the DNA TGTGCCAGCAGCCCACGACAGAAGCCGACCTACGAGCAGTACTTC. It is translated as CASSPRQKPTYEQYF.

This clone has a handful of counts. The chain couples TRBV5-5 to TRBJ1-1; TRBD1 aligns across 7 bases. Germline V lookup: CDR1 SGHKS, CDR2 YYEKEE (reference sequence). V was clipped by 2 bases and J by 4 bases; unmatched bases: 8. The CDR3 has 15 residues. CDR3 coding DNA: TGTGCCAGCAGCTTTTTGGAGGGGGCGAGCACTGAAGCTTTCTTT. Protein sequence: CASSFLEGASTEAFF. The whole variable domain, remainder taken from reference TRBV5-5 and TRBJ1-1, is DAGVTQSPTHLIKTRGQQVTLRCSPISGHKSVSWYQQVLGQGPQFIFQYYEKEERGRGNFPDRFSARQFPNYSSELNVNALLLGDSALYLCASSFLEGASTEAFFGQGTRLTVV.

The J gene is TRBJ1-2, the V gene TRBV28; maybe TRBD1 (6 bases). This CDR3 has 16 residues. Trimming took 5 bases from V and 4 from J, leaving 20 bases between them. Looked up from germline, CDR1 is MDHEN and CDR2 is SYDVKM. The CDR3 protein is CASSTRTARSGYGYTF. DNA for the CDR3: TGTGCCAGCAGTACCCGGACAGCTCGCAGCGGCTATGGCTACACCTTC.

The chain has TRBV15 and TRBJ1-1, with a possible D match to TRBD1 (5 bases). Per the germline V gene, CDR1 is LNHNV and CDR2 is YYDKDF (reference sequence). V was trimmed by 1 base and J by 1 base, leaving 13 bases between them. This CDR3 is 16 amino acids long. The CDR3 DNA follows: TGTGCCACCAGCAGAGGGGTTTCAGGGTGGAACACTGAAGCTTTCTTT. Translated: CATSRGVSGWNTEAFF.

The chain uses TRBV6-1 and TRBJ1-2; 11 bases align to TRBD1. Unmatched junction bases numbered 12, after V lost 6 bases and J lost 0 bases. The germline CDR1 and CDR2 sequences are MNHNS and SASEGT. This CDR3 comprises 18 residues. This chain's CDR3 is CASSETLGTGGPNYGYTF. DNA for the CDR3: TGTGCCAGCAGCGAAACCCTTGGGACAGGGGGACCTAACTATGGCTACACCTTC.

The chain recombines TRBV30 with TRBJ1-6; D possibly corresponds to TRBD1 (6 bases). The V and J ends lost 1 base and 7 bases respectively, with 8 bases between them. Germline loops: CDR1 GTSNPN, CDR2 SVGIG (reference sequence). CDR3 length: 13 amino acids. In nucleotides, the CDR3 is TGTGCCTGGAGTGGCACAGGGAATTCACCCCTCCACTTT. Amino acids: CAWSGTGNSPLHF. The complete variable domain, with remaining parts taken from reference TRBV30 and TRBJ1-6, reads SQTIHQWPATLVQPVGSPLSLECTVEGTSNPNLYWYRQAAGRGLQLLFYSVGIGQISSEVPQNLSASRPQDRQFILSSKKLLLSDSGFYLCAWSGTGNSPLHFGNGTRLTVT.

V is TRBV7-9 and J is TRBJ2-2, with 8 positions matching TRBD2. This CDR3 region has 16 residues. CDR1 is SEHNR, CDR2 FQNEAQ, per germline (reference sequence). The V segment lost 5 bases and the J segment 5 bases; nucleotides outside the gene matches: 10. CDR3 sequence (DNA): TGTGCCAGCAGCCCAAGAGGCGGGAGGAATACCGGGGAGCTGTTTTTT. This encodes CASSPRGGRNTGELFF.

V and J are TRBV18 and TRBJ1-1, with 7 bases that match TRBD1. The germline V gene has CDR1 KGHSH and CDR2 LQKENI. The V segment lost 3 bases and the J segment 5 bases; nucleotides outside the gene matches: 6. This CDR3 is built from 14 residues. The CDR3 sequence is CASSPQGGSTEAFF. The CDR3 bases are TGTGCCAGCTCACCCCAGGGGGGTAGTACTGAAGCTTTCTTT. The full variable domain, completed using reference TRBV18 and TRBJ1-1, is NAGVMQNPRHLVRRRGQEARLRCSPMKGHSHVYWYRQLPEEGLKFMVYLQKENIIDESGMPKERFSAEFPKEGPSILRIQQVVRGDSAAYFCASSPQGGSTEAFFGQGTRLTVV.

The chain has TRBV12-3 or TRBV12-4 and TRBJ1-4; D ambiguous. V was cut by 3 bases and J by 8 bases, with 7 bases left in between. CDR3 length: 12 amino acids. CDR3 in amino acids: CASSFWEEKLFF. CDR3 bases: TGTGCCAGCAGTTTCTGGGAGGAAAAACTGTTTTTT.

This sequence joins TRBV18 and TRBJ2-5; D remains unclear. CDR3 length: 15 amino acids. V was pared by 2 bases and J by 5 bases, with 15 bases between. Germline CDR1 reads KGHSH; CDR2 reads LQKENI. This CDR3 is CASSPSGGSEETQYF. CDR3 coding DNA: TGTGCCAGCTCACCATCTGGTGGATCGGAGGAGACCCAGTACTTC.

The chain uses TRBV6-5 and TRBJ1-2, with a possible D match to TRBD1 (6 bases). CDR1 is MNHEY and CDR2 is SVGAGI in the germline V gene. V shed 7 bases and J shed 6 bases, with 12 bases lying between them. This CDR3 has 12 amino acids. The CDR3 DNA reads TGTGCCAGCACCGTTAACAGGGATGGCTACACCTTC. It yields the protein CASTVNRDGYTF.

The chain recombines TRBV7-2 with TRBJ1-2, with TRBD1 matching 7 bases. J gave up 8 bases and V 1 base, and 7 bases lay outside the gene matches. The CDR3 has 14 amino acids. Germline CDR1 reads SGHTA; CDR2 reads FQGNSA. The CDR3 sequence: CASSLVGRGTGYTF. CDR3 bases: TGTGCCAGCAGCTTAGTAGGCAGGGGGACAGGCTACACCTTC.

The chain couples TRBV19 to TRBJ1-5, with D perhaps matching TRBD1 (6 bases). The V end lost 10 bases, the J end lost 0 bases, and 16 bases lay between the germline ends. The germline V gene has CDR1 LNHDA and CDR2 SQIVND (reference sequence). The CDR3 is 15 residues long. Here the CDR3 DNA reads TGTGCCACCCGAAGGACAGATTATAGCAATCAGCCCCAGCATTTT. Translation: CATRRTDYSNQPQHF.

The rearrangement links TRBV7-2 to TRBJ2-3; 8 nucleotides line up with TRBD2. The germline CDR1 and CDR2 sequences are SGHTA and FQGNSA. V shed 2 bases, J shed 3 bases, and the junction held 10 bases outside the gene matches. This CDR3 is 17 amino acids long. The CDR3 protein is CASSLKASGSVTDTQYF. CDR3 DNA: TGTGCCAGCAGCTTAAAGGCAAGCGGGAGCGTGACAGATACGCAGTATTTT.

The chain employs TRBV6-6 and TRBJ2-2; tentative D call: TRBD2 (5 bases). Germline V gene sequence: CDR1 MNHNY, CDR2 SVGAGI (reference sequence). Trimming shortened V by 5 bases and J by 1 base, and 11 bases separated the two germline ends. This CDR3 is built from 15 residues. The CDR3 here is CASSLRVQNTGELFF. CDR3 nucleotides: TGTGCCAGCAGTCTGCGGGTCCAGAACACCGGGGAGCTGTTTTTT.

The V gene is TRBV28, the J gene TRBJ1-6; TRBD1 is a possible D gene (6 bases). Trimming pared 5 bases from V and 3 bases from J, leaving 14 bases between. This CDR3 has 16 amino acids. The germline gives CDR1 MDHEN, CDR2 SYDVKM. This chain's CDR3 is CASSPFRDNYNSPLHF. CDR3 DNA: TGTGCCAGCAGTCCCTTCCGGGACAACTATAATTCACCCCTCCACTTT.

The chain couples TRBV4-1 to TRBJ1-1; possibly TRBD1 for D (6 bases). CDR1 and CDR2 (germline): MGHRA, YSYEKL. There are 14 residues in the CDR3. The V end was cut by 3 bases, the J end by 11 bases, with 19 bases between. CDR3 protein: CASSHGQPRPAAFF. The CDR3 DNA follows: TGCGCCAGCAGCCATGGACAGCCCCGACCTGCGGCTTTCTTT.

Concerning this clone: Other DNA sequences of this sample code for an identical CDR3. The chain couples TRBV7-2 to TRBJ1-4; D unresolved. Per germline, CDR1 SGHTA and CDR2 FQGNSA. V shed 5 bases and J shed 0 bases, with 4 bases lying between them. The CDR3 is 13 amino acids. Written as DNA, the CDR3 is TGTGCCAGCAGCCGTGCAACTAATGAAAAACTGTTTTTT. Amino acid sequence: CASSRATNEKLFF.

This clone was found once. The chain combines TRBV18 with TRBJ2-3, with D perhaps matching TRBD2 (5 bases). This CDR3 has 14 amino acids. Germline V lookup: CDR1 KGHSH, CDR2 LQKENI. V gave up 2 bases and J gave up 4 bases, with 10 bases separating them. CDR3 nucleotides: TGTGCCAGCTCACCATGGGGAGCTTCAGATACGCAGTATTTT. This translates into CASSPWGASDTQYF.

The gene calls are TRBV25-1 and TRBJ2-1, with 8 nucleotides matching TRBD2. There are 15 residues in the CDR3. Per the germline V gene, CDR1 is MGHDK and CDR2 is SYGVNS. With V trimmed by 7 bases and J by 4 bases, 9 bases remained unmatched. The CDR3 reads CASKGGTRGYNEQFF. The CDR3 DNA reads as TGTGCCAGCAAGGGCGGGACTAGAGGGTACAATGAGCAGTTCTTC.